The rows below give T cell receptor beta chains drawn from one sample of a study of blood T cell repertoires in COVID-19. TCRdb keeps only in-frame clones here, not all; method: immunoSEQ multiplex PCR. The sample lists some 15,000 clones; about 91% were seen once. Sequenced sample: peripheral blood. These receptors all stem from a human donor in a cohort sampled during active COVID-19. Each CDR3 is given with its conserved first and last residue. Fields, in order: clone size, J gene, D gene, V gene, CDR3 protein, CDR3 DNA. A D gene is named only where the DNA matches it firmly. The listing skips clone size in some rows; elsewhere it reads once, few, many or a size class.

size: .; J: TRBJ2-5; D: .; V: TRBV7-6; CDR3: CASSLARRRERQETQYF; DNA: TGTGCCAGCAGCTTAGCAAGGCGCAGGGAACGCCAAGAGACCCAGTACTTC
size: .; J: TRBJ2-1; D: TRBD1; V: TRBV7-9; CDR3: CASSLGGSGQDSYNEQFF; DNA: TGTGCCAGCAGCTTAGGTGGGTCAGGACAGGACTCCTACAATGAGCAGTTCTTC
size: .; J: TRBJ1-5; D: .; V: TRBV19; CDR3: CASSDTGLGLNQPQHF; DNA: TGTGCCAGTAGCGACACAGGGCTGGGTCTGAATCAGCCCCAGCATTTT
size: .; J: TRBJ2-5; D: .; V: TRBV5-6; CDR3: CASSLVFGGLETQYF; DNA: TGTGCCAGCAGCTTGGTTTTTGGAGGGCTGGAGACCCAGTACTTC
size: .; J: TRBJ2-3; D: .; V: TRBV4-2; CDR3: CASSQDPRGATDTQYF; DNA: TGTGCCAGCAGCCAAGATCCGCGCGGGGCCACAGATACGCAGTATTTT
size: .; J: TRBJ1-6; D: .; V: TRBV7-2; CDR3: CASSLQLDYNSPLHF; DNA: TGTGCCAGCAGCTTACAATTAGATTATAATTCACCCCTCCACTTT
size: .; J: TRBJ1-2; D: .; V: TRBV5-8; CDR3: CASSLPGSGYTF; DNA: TGTGCCAGCAGCTTGCCCGGTTCGGGCTACACCTTC
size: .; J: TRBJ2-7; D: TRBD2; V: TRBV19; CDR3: CATAGEEYEQYF; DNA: TGTGCCACAGCGGGGGAGGAGTACGAGCAGTACTTC
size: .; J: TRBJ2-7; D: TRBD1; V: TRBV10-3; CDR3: CAITMTGGHEQYF; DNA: TGTGCCATCACTATGACAGGGGGGCACGAGCAGTACTTC
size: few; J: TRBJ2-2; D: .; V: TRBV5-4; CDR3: CASSYNRAANTGELFF; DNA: TGTGCCAGCAGCTATAACAGGGCGGCGAACACCGGGGAGCTGTTTTTT
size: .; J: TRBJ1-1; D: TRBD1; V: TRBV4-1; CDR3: CASSQADRGWAEAFF; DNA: TGCGCCAGCAGCCAAGCGGACAGGGGTTGGGCTGAAGCTTTCTTT
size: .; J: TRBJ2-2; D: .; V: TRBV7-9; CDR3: CASSPNARAGELFF; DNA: TGTGCCAGCAGCCCAAACGCGAGGGCCGGGGAGCTGTTTTTT
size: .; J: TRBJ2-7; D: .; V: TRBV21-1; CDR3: CASSKDQGQGYEQYF; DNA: TGTGCCAGCAGCAAGGATCAGGGACAGGGCTACGAGCAGTACTTC
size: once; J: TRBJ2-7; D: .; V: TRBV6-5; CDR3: CASSYSPGTYEQYF; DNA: TGTGCCAGCAGTTACTCTCCGGGTACCTACGAGCAGTACTTC
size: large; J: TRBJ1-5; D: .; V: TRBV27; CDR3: CASSLSTGSWPQHF; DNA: TGTGCCAGCAGTTTATCGACGGGGTCCTGGCCCCAGCATTTT
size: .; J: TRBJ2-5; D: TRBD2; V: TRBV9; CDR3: CASSVTVGAGGTQYF; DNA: TGTGCCAGCAGCGTAACGGTTGGGGCGGGAGGGACCCAGTACTTC
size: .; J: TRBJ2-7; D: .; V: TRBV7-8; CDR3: CASSYRTGNPYEQYF; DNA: TGTGCCAGCAGCTACCGAACAGGGAATCCCTACGAGCAGTACTTC
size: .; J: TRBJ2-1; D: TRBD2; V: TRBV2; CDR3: CVLAGGPNEQFF; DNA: TGTGTACTAGCGGGAGGGCCCAATGAGCAGTTCTTC
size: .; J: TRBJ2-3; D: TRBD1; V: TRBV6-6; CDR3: CASSYSMGQGPDTQYF; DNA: TGTGCCAGCAGTTACTCGATGGGACAGGGTCCGGATACGCAGTATTTT
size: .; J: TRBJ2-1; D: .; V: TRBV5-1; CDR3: CASSPPSARSVNEQFF; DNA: TGCGCCAGCAGTCCCCCCAGCGCCCGTTCGGTAAATGAGCAGTTCTTC
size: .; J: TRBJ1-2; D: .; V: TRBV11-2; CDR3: CASTPKRGGDGYTF; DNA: TGTGCCAGCACCCCTAAGCGAGGGGGTGATGGCTACACCTTC
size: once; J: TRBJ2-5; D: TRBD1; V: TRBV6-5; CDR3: CASIERHRGTQYF; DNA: TGTGCCAGCATCGAGAGACACAGGGGGACCCAGTACTTC
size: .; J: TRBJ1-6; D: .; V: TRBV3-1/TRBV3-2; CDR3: CASSHGGANNSPLHF; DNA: TGTGCCAGCAGCCACGGAGGCGCAAATAATTCACCCCTCCACTTT
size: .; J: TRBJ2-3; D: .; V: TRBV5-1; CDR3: CASSLGRGPMVTDTQYF; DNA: TGCGCCAGCAGCTTGGGACGCGGGCCGATGGTCACAGATACGCAGTATTTT
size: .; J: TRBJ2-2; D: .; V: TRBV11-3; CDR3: CASSLESRELFF; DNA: TGTGCCAGCAGCTTAGAAAGCCGGGAGCTGTTTTTT
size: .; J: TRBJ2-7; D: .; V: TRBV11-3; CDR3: CASSLVTGYYEQYF; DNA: TGTGCCAGCAGCTTAGTGACTGGATACTACGAGCAGTACTTC
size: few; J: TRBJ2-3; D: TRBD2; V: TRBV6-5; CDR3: CASRAGGSLDTQYF; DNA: TGTGCCAGCAGGGCGGGGGGCTCGCTAGATACGCAGTATTTT
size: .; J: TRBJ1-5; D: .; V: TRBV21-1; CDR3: CASWDKCSNQPQHF; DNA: TGTGCCAGCTGGGACAAGTGTAGCAATCAGCCCCAGCATTTT
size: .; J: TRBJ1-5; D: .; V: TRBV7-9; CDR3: CASSLSGGNQPQHF; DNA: TGTGCCAGCAGCCTATCGGGGGGCAATCAGCCCCAGCATTTT
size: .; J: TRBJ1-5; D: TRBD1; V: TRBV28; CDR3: CASSLGQGMGNQPQHF; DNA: TGTGCCAGCAGTTTAGGACAGGGTATGGGCAATCAGCCCCAGCATTTT
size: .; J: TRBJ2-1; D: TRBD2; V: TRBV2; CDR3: CASSEETSGNNEQFF; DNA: TGTGCCAGCAGTGAAGAGACTAGCGGCAACAATGAGCAGTTCTTC
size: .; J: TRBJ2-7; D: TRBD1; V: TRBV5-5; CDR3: CASRWGQPYEQYF; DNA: TGTGCCAGCAGATGGGGACAGCCCTACGAGCAGTACTTC
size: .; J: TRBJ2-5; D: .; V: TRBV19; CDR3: CASSINRGGETQYF; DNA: TGTGCCAGTAGTATCAACAGGGGAGGAGAGACCCAGTACTTC
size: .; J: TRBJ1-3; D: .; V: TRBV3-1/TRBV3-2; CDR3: CASSRTRGSGNTIYF; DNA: TGTGCCAGCAGCCGGACTAGGGGTTCTGGAAACACCATATATTTT
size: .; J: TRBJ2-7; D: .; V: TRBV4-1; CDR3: CASSQGGGDYEQYF; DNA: TGCGCCAGCAGCCAAGGAGGAGGGGACTACGAGCAGTACTTC
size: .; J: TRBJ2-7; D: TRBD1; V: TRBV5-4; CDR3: CASSSGTGGEQYF; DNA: TGTGCCAGCAGCTCCGGGACAGGGGGCGAGCAGTACTTC
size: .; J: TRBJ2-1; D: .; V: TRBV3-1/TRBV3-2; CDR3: CASSRRGPNEQFF; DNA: TGTGCCAGCAGCCGCCGAGGCCCGAATGAGCAGTTCTTC
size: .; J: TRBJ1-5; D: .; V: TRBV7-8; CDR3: CASSLAQGQNSNQPQHF; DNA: TGTGCCAGCAGCTTAGCCCAAGGACAAAATAGCAATCAGCCCCAGCATTTT
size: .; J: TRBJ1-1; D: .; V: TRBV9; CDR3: CASCRGYMNTEAFF; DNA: TGTGCCAGCTGCAGGGGCTACATGAACACTGAAGCTTTCTTT
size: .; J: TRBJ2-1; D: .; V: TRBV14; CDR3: CASSQVGANTYNEQFF; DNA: TGTGCCAGCAGCCAAGTGGGCGCGAACACCTACAATGAGCAGTTCTTC
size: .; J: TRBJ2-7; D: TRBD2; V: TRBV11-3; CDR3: CASSNGAGGSYEQYF; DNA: TGTGCCAGCAGTAATGGAGCGGGAGGCTCCTACGAGCAGTACTTC
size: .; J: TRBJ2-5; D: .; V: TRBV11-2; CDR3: CASSLLALGETQYF; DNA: TGTGCCAGCAGCTTATTAGCCCTCGGGGAGACCCAGTACTTC
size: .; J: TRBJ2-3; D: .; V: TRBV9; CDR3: CASSALTGLPDTQYF; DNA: TGTGCCAGCAGCGCCCTAACGGGACTGCCAGATACGCAGTATTTT
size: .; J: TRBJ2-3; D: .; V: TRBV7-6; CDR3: CASSSWLGWADTQYF; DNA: TGTGCCAGCAGCTCCTGGTTGGGCTGGGCAGATACGCAGTATTTT
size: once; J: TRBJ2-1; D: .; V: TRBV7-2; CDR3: CASSLERYRALTYNEQFF; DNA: TGTGCCAGCAGCTTAGAACGATACAGGGCACTAACCTACAATGAGCAGTTCTTC
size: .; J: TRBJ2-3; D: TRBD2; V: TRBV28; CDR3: CASSLLADLTDTQYF; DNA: TGTGCCAGCAGCCTACTAGCGGACCTCACAGATACGCAGTATTTT
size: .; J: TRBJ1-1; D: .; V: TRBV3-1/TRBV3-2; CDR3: CASSQHYRGSTEAFF; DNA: TGTGCCAGCAGCCAACACTACCGGGGTAGCACTGAAGCTTTCTTT
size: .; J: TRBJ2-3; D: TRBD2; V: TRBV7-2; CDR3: CASSLLSGRTDTQYF; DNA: TGTGCCAGCAGCTTACTTAGCGGGAGGACAGATACGCAGTATTTT
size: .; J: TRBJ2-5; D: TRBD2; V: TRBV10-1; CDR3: CASSERTSGRQQETQYF; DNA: TGCGCCAGCAGTGAGAGGACTAGCGGGAGACAACAAGAGACCCAGTACTTC
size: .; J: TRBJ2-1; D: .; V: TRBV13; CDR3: CASSFGQSNEQFF; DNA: TGTGCCAGCAGCTTCGGACAGAGCAATGAGCAGTTCTTC
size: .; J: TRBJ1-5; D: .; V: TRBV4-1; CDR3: CASSQTVTASLLGNQPQHF; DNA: TGCGCCAGCAGCCAAACGGTGACAGCCTCCCTTTTGGGCAATCAGCCCCAGCATTTT
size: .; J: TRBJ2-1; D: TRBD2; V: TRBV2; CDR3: CASSESRGGYNEQFF; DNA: TGTGCCAGCAGTGAGTCCCGGGGGGGGTACAATGAGCAGTTCTTC
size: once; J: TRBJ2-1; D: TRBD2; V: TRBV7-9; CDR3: CASSLVGGGPGNEQFF; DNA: TGTGCCAGCAGCTTAGTGGGGGGAGGGCCGGGCAATGAGCAGTTCTTC
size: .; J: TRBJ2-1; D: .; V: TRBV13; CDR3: CASSLSGQEQFF; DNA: TGTGCCAGCAGCTTATCCGGACAGGAGCAGTTCTTC
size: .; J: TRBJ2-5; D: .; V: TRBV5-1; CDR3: CASNFATGRETQYF; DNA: TGCGCCAGCAACTTCGCTACAGGGAGAGAGACCCAGTACTTC
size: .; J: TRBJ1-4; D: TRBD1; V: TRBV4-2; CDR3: CASSQRQGLGEKLFF; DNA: TGTGCCAGCAGCCAAAGACAGGGACTAGGGGAAAAACTGTTTTTT
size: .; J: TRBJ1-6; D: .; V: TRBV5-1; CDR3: CASSPGQSYNSPLHF; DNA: TGCGCCAGCAGCCCCGGACAGAGTTATAATTCACCCCTCCACTTT
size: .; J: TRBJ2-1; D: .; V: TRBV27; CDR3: CASSYTDSYNEQFF; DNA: TGTGCCAGCAGTTACACAGATTCATACAATGAGCAGTTCTTC
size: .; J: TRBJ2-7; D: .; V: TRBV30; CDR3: CAFSENRDEQYF; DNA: TGTGCCTTCAGTGAGAACAGGGACGAGCAGTACTTC
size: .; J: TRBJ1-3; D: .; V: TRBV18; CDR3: CASSPQGGDGNTIYF; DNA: TGTGCCAGCTCACCACAGGGAGGGGACGGAAACACCATATATTTT